A single sample is the source of the 9 T cell receptor beta chains below, sequenced in a study of early T cells in non-severe SARS-CoV-2 infection. TCRdb reprocessed the 5' RACE reads with MiXCR, giving one entry per CDR3 protein. The sample holds 20,000 to 25,000 distinct CDR3 sequences; around 5.8% are singletons and the top ten take 13% to 15%. The sample in question was whole blood, obtained at baseline. These receptors all come from an adult who was a healthcare worker with PCR-confirmed SARS-CoV-2 infection or an uninfected control (not recorded which).

This clonotype was observed many times. The chain employs TRBV7-9 and TRBJ1-6; D is undetermined. V shed 1 base and J shed 8 bases, with 3 bases lying between them. The CDR3 has 12 residues. CDR1 is SEHNR and CDR2 is FQNEAQ in the germline V gene (reference sequence). The CDR3 DNA follows: TGTGCCAGCAGCTTAGTGGATTCACCCCTCCACTTT. It encodes CASSLVDSPLHF. Full variable domain (outside the CDR3, taken from reference TRBV7-9 and TRBJ1-6): DTGVSQNPRHKITKRGQNVTFRCDPISEHNRLYWYRQTLGQGPEFLTYFQNEAQLEKSRLLSDRFSAERPKGSFSTLEIQRTEQGDSAMYLCASSLVDSPLHFGNGTRLTVT.

CDR3 nucleotide sequence: TGTGCCAGCAGTTACATGGGACAGGGGGCTTTGCAGTATTTT. This translates into CASSYMGQGALQYF. This chain links TRBV6-5 with TRBJ2-3, with TRBD1 identical over 12 bases. The germline V gene encodes CDR1 MNHEY and CDR2 SVGAGI. The CDR3 is 14 amino acids. V dropped 2 bases and J dropped 11; count of bases not matched to a gene: 5.

There are a few counts of this clonotype. This rearrangement joins TRBV6-5 to TRBJ2-7; D might be TRBD2 (6 bases). The CDR3 has 14 residues. V shed 8 bases and J shed 1 base, with 15 bases lying between them. CDR1 and CDR2 (germline): MNHEY, SVGAGI. The CDR3 bases are TGTGCCAGCTCCCGACGGGGGTCATCCTACGAGCAGTACTTC. Translated: CASSRRGSSYEQYF.

The V and J genes are TRBV9 and TRBJ2-1, with 12 nucleotides matching TRBD2. Germline CDR1 is SGDLS and CDR2 is YYNGEE. Trimming took 0 bases from V and 10 from J; bases not matched to a gene: 5. This CDR3 has 15 residues. The CDR3 is CASSVATSGGSEQFF. CDR3 nucleotides: TGTGCCAGCAGCGTAGCCACTAGCGGGGGGAGCGAGCAGTTCTTC.

This chain connects TRBV20-1 to TRBJ1-2; D is unresolved. The CDR3 contains 10 residues. Trimming removed 5 bases at V and 5 bases at J, with 6 bases between. The germline V gene has CDR1 DFQATT and CDR2 SNEGSKA (reference sequence). The CDR3 DNA reads TGCAGTGCTCCCCCTTATGGCTACACCTTC. As protein: CSAPPYGYTF.

This clonotype was observed at least ten times. The V and J genes are TRBV20-1 and TRBJ2-7, with TRBD2 as a possible D gene (6 bases). The CDR3 is 12 residues long. V was shortened by 4 bases and J by 7 bases, with 14 bases between the two germline ends. From germline, CDR1 is DFQATT and CDR2 SNEGSKA (reference sequence). The CDR3 reads CSAIDAAGEQYF. The CDR3 coding sequence is TGCAGTGCTATAGACGCGGCGGGGGAGCAGTACTTC.

The chain is built from TRBV20-1 and TRBJ2-1; D perhaps matches TRBD2 (5 bases). Per germline, CDR1 DFQATT and CDR2 SNEGSKA (reference sequence). CDR3 length equals 15 residues. V lost 1 base to trimming and J lost 8 bases, with 18 bases between them. The CDR3 spells CSARGRGEVRDEQFF. The CDR3 DNA reads TGCAGTGCTAGAGGCCGGGGTGAGGTCCGCGATGAGCAGTTCTTC.

The chain joins TRBV18 to TRBJ1-4; D is unresolved. CDR1 is KGHSH, CDR2 LQKENI, per germline. The length of the CDR3 is 12 residues. Between the trimmed V and J ends, which lost 5 bases and 5 bases, there was a span of 6 bases. CDR3 amino acids: CASSSENEKLFF. The CDR3 DNA reads as TGTGCCAGCTCATCCGAAAATGAAAAACTGTTTTTT.

The gene calls are TRBV18 and TRBJ1-1; D not resolved. The CDR3 spans 13 residues. The germline V gene encodes CDR1 KGHSH and CDR2 LQKENI. The ends were cut back, 5 bases at V and 3 bases at J, with 10 bases in the middle. This chain's CDR3 is CASSGRGDTEAFF. The CDR3 DNA reads as TGTGCCAGCTCAGGACGGGGAGACACTGAAGCTTTCTTT.